Listed here is a single TCR beta chain. Its antigen is not yet known. No qualities accompany the bases; no much larger clone lies one base away. These data belong to a study of blood T cells in healthy people across ages (dated by TCRdb to between 2014 and 2017). Describing the broader study: In model experiments, template switching captured about one uniquely barcoded TCR beta cDNA molecule for every two T cells. To track age-related changes in TCR beta repertoire diversity, the study relied on deep sequencing normalized with unique cDNA molecular identifiers. Donors were grouped into four age groups: young (average 16 years), middle-aged (less than 40), aged (roughly 62) and long-lived (about 90). To avoid experimental bias, donors of different ages were randomly spread across the sequencing lanes. Using the same blood draw, the study looked at two additional independent replicas of 1 million unique cDNA reads for two donors, one aged 18 to 30 and the other aged 80 or older.

General conclusions and limits of the study: Compared with the aged group, more naive CD4+ T cells, fewer expanded clones and increased TCR diversity were shown by the long-lived group, suggesting age selection. Estimates of total diversity based on one million sequenced T cells were regarded as lower bounds and as underestimates. The CMV infection status of donors was not known, potentially confounding age-related changes in expanded clonotypes. Observed TCR beta diversity per million T cells fell roughly linearly with age, and a significant reduction was already apparent by age roughly 40. Observed TCR beta diversity correlated strongly with the percentage of naive T cells measured by flow cytometry. Bulk unsorted PBMC profiling prevented conclusive comparison of naive and antigen-experienced compartments.

The germline V gene (reference sequence) specifies MNHNY as CDR1 and SVGAGI as CDR2. The V end loses 5 bases and the J end loses 6 bases, and a stretch of 16 bases separates them. From the cysteine through the phenylalanine, the CDR3 covers 14 amino acids. The sequence is cut down to CDR3 DNA, 42 bases in frame from base 1. The 39 donors, aged about 6 to 95 years, were systemically healthy Caucasian individuals from Russia. Each donor gave approximately 9.3 milliliters of peripheral blood, collected into EDTA-treated Vacutainer tubes. PBMCs were isolated by Ficoll-Paque density-gradient centrifugation, with at least 6.5 million obtained per sample. Total RNA, at least 6 micrograms per sample, was extracted from PBMCs with Trizol reagent. Naive CD45RAhigh/CD27high T cell percentages were measured by flow cytometry on a PBMC aliquot from every donor. Preparation of the library involved 5' RACE. TCRdb shows the sequencer as Illumina HiSeq 2500. A second roughly 7 to 12 cycle PCR used a sample-barcoded 5' primer and a J-beta primer mix. Each TCR beta cDNA molecule received a unique molecular identifier from a template-switch 5' adaptor carrying 12 random nucleotides. Each sample yielded at least 2.5 million CDR3-containing paired-end reads. First-strand cDNA synthesis was performed from all RNA using the Mint cDNA synthesis kit, with priming by a TRBC-specific oligonucleotide. Following uracil-DNA glycosylase treatment, all cDNA underwent a first 18-cycle PCR with the universal primers M1SS and BC2_uni_R. Processing in the source paper ran as follows. For normalization, 1 million high-quality reads, each with a distinct molecular identifier, were randomly selected from each sample. Instead of being binned into consensus sequences, reads that shared molecular identifiers were thrown out. MiTCR, set to a Q25 quality threshold and the strictest error-elimination algorithm, was used for CDR3 identification, clonotype clustering and error correction. A nonparametric unseen species model with Euler transformation was used to estimate lower-bound total TCR beta diversity. TCRdb handled the public reads itself, with Q25 trimming in fastp and clone calling in MiXCR, and kept productive beta chains. One record per CDR3 amino acid sequence lists the most common genes and DNA. These V and J calls are TCRdb output, not the study's own analysis. The table for this sample lists 800,000 to 950,000 distinct CDR3 sequences; under 50% of them were counted only once. Around an eighth of the sample comes from the top ten.

This chain joins TRBV6-6 to TRBJ1-1; TRBD1 is a weak D gene call, 6 bases matching. This sequence originates from a man aged 30-40 years in good health. The sequencing sample was made of blood. This receptor has the CDR3 CASSPKGVTAEAFF. The nucleotide sequence is given as TGTGCCAGCAGTCCCAAGGGGGTCACCGCTGAAGCTTTCTTT.